One and the same sample provided the 8 T cell receptor beta chains below, sequenced in a study of T cell responses to AZD1222 COVID-19 vaccine. Assay: immunoSEQ multiplex PCR; the TCRdb copy retains only in-frame clones and omits some. The sample records 150,000 to 200,000 clones, about nine tenths being singletons. The material sequenced was peripheral blood, taken on day 0 of AZD1222 vaccination. These receptors were obtained from an adult in good health.

The rearrangement uses TRBV3-1 (or the pseudogene TRBV3-2) and TRBJ2-1; 9 nucleotides line up with TRBD2. Germline V CDR1 and CDR2: LGHDT, YNNKEL (reference sequence). This CDR3 region has 19 residues. The junction had 10 bases not matched to a gene; V was cut back by 0 bases and J by 1 base. Here the CDR3 reads CASSQDRNSGGSSYNEQFF. In DNA, the CDR3 is TGTGCCAGCAGCCAAGATCGGAATAGCGGGGGTTCATCCTACAATGAGCAGTTCTTC.

This chain joins TRBV7-9 and TRBJ1-2; 7 nucleotides agree with TRBD1. The CDR3 has 12 residues. Germline loops: CDR1 SEHNR, CDR2 FQNEAQ (reference sequence). The ends lost 3 bases at V and 8 bases at J; junction bases unmatched: 3. CDR3 nucleotide sequence: TGTGCCAGCAGCTTCCAGGGGGAGGGCTACACCTTC. Its translation is CASSFQGEGYTF.

V usage is TRBV6-4 and J usage is TRBJ1-2; D gene uncertain. Germline V lookup: CDR1 MRHNA, CDR2 SNTAGT. CDR3 length: 14 amino acids. V was trimmed by 4 bases and J by 2 bases, leaving 11 bases between them. The CDR3 spells CASSVSGENYGYTF. The CDR3 DNA is TGTGCCAGCAGTGTCTCCGGGGAGAACTATGGCTACACCTTC.

The chain has TRBV30 and TRBJ1-5; 9 positions agree with TRBD1. V lost 5 bases and J lost 3; bases outside the gene matches: 2. Germline lookup yields CDR1 GTSNPN and CDR2 SVGIG (reference sequence). The CDR3 contains 13 residues. CDR3 protein: CAWDRGNNQPQHF. The CDR3 bases are TGTGCCTGGGACAGGGGGAACAATCAGCCCCAGCATTTT.

The chain employs TRBV28 and TRBJ1-5, with D unresolved. Trimming took 4 bases from V and 5 from J, leaving 12 bases between them. Germline CDR1 is MDHEN and CDR2 is SYDVKM. CDR3 length: 14 residues. DNA of the CDR3: TGTGCCAGCAGTTCGACGTTCTTTGATCAGCCCCAGCATTTT. It encodes CASSSTFFDQPQHF.

The chain is built from TRBV28 and TRBJ2-3, with D perhaps matching TRBD1 or TRBD2 (6 bases each). Germline lookup yields CDR1 MDHEN and CDR2 SYDVKM. CDR3 length: 16 residues. Trimming took off 5 bases at V and 0 bases at J, with 15 bases between the two ends. The CDR3 DNA sequence: TGTGCCAGCAGTGGGGGGCTAGCGTTAAGCACAGATACGCAGTATTTT. This gives the protein CASSGGLALSTDTQYF.

The rearrangement joins TRBV23-1 to TRBJ1-4; a weak D match, TRBD1 (5 bases). TRBV23-1 falls under the ORF class, with uncertain function. V shed 0 bases and J shed 8 bases, with 16 bases lying between them. This CDR3 is 16 amino acids long. The CDR3 region is CASSQSGGGIWEKLFF. The CDR3 bases are TGCGCCAGCAGTCAATCGGGGGGTGGAATCTGGGAAAAACTGTTTTTT.

About this clone itself: Other DNA sequences within the sample encode an identical CDR3. The rearrangement joins TRBV29-1 to TRBJ1-5, with 9 positions matching TRBD1. The CDR3 extends over 14 amino acids. V shed 6 bases, J shed 1 base, and the junction held 4 bases outside the gene matches. Germline V gene lookup returns CDR1 SQVTM and CDR2 ANQGSEA. In nucleotides, the CDR3 is TGCAGCGTATTGGACAGGGGCAGCAATCAGCCCCAGCATTTT. It translates to CSVLDRGSNQPQHF.